The rows below give T cell receptor beta chains drawn from one sample of a study of shared clonotypes between healthy human individuals. TCRdb keeps only in-frame clones here, not all; method: immunoSEQ multiplex PCR. Among over a million clones listed, around 82% were seen once. The sample comprised memory CD4+ T cells from PBMCs. These TCRs come from a man in his late teens or twenties in good health. Some clones in this sample may be carry-over from other donors' samples. Each CDR3 is given with its conserved first and last residue. Each record gives: D gene, J gene, clone size, V gene, CDR3 protein, CDR3 DNA. A D gene is named only where the DNA matches it firmly. Only some rows state a clone size, as once, few, many or a class for expanded clones.

>-|TRBJ2-3|once|TRBV4-2
CASSHRRFTDTQYF
TGTGCCAGCAGCCACAGGAGGTTCACAGATACGCAGTATTTT
>TRBD2|TRBJ2-1|-|TRBV28
CASSPPQRDSNEQFF
TGTGCCAGCAGCCCCCCCCAGCGGGACTCTAATGAGCAGTTCTTC
>-|TRBJ1-1|once|TRBV20-1
CSVSVRTEAFF
TGCAGTGTCAGCGTCAGGACTGAAGCTTTCTTT
>-|TRBJ2-3|-|TRBV11-3
CASSSEWGDTQYF
TGTGCCAGCAGCTCAGAATGGGGAGATACGCAGTATTTT
>TRBD1|TRBJ1-1|-|TRBV5-4
CASSPATDRGNTEAFF
TGTGCCAGCAGTCCTGCCACCGACAGGGGGAACACTGAAGCTTTCTTT
>TRBD2|TRBJ2-3|-|TRBV6-5
CASSSPVSGSLDTQYF
TGTGCCAGCAGTTCCCCGGTTAGCGGGAGTTTGGATACGCAGTATTTT
>-|TRBJ1-1|-|TRBV28
CASSTSNTEAFF
TGTGCCAGCAGTACATCTAACACTGAAGCTTTCTTT
>-|TRBJ2-3|-|TRBV18
CASSPRLDTDTQYF
TGTGCCAGCTCACCCCGACTAGACACAGATACGCAGTATTTT
>-|TRBJ1-1|-|TRBV7-3
CASGEMVSTEAFF
TGTGCCAGCGGGGAGATGGTGAGCACTGAAGCTTTCTTT
>TRBD2|TRBJ2-7|-|TRBV7-2
CASSLAGGGRPYEQYF
TGTGCCAGCAGCTTAGCGGGGGGCGGGAGGCCCTACGAGCAGTACTTC
>TRBD1|TRBJ1-5|few|TRBV28
CASSLSGQGEGQPQHF
TGTGCCAGCAGTTTATCCGGACAGGGCGAAGGTCAGCCCCAGCATTTT
>TRBD1|TRBJ1-2|-|TRBV5-5
CASSRDPGQGVYGYTF
TGTGCCAGCAGCCGCGACCCGGGACAGGGAGTCTATGGCTACACCTTC
>TRBD2|TRBJ2-3|-|TRBV11-2
CASSSGLAGITDTQYF
TGTGCCAGCAGCTCCGGACTAGCGGGAATCACAGATACGCAGTATTTT
>-|TRBJ2-2|-|TRBV5-1
CASSLQNTGELFF
TGCGCCAGCAGCTTACAGAACACCGGGGAGCTGTTTTTT
>-|TRBJ2-1|once|TRBV7-3
CASSYDIYNEQFF
TGTGCCAGCAGCTATGACATTTACAATGAGCAGTTCTTC
>-|TRBJ2-5|-|TRBV28
CASSFPGLTKQETQYF
TGTGCCAGCAGTTTCCCCGGACTCACAAAACAAGAGACCCAGTACTTC
>-|TRBJ2-7|-|TRBV18
CASSPPSGFSEQYF
TGTGCCAGCTCACCACCGTCAGGGTTCAGCGAGCAGTACTTC
>-|TRBJ1-2|-|TRBV28
CAIPVQGNYGYTF
TGTGCCATCCCAGTCCAGGGGAACTATGGCTACACCTTC
>-|TRBJ1-2|-|TRBV7-2
CASSLNRARGYTF
TGTGCCAGCAGCCTGAACAGGGCTAGGGGCTACACCTTC
>TRBD2|TRBJ2-1|-|TRBV4-1
CASSRVAGSYNEQFF
TGCGCCAGCAGCCGAGTAGCGGGCTCCTACAATGAGCAGTTCTTC
>TRBD2|TRBJ2-1|-|TRBV5-1
CASSLAPAGGTYNEQFF
TGCGCCAGCAGCTTGGCCCCCGCGGGGGGTACCTACAATGAGCAGTTCTTC
>-|TRBJ1-3|-|TRBV9
CASRYLGKPRNTIYF
TGTGCCAGCAGATACCTGGGGAAGCCTAGAAACACCATATATTTT
>TRBD2|TRBJ2-7|-|TRBV29-1
CSVEAGLAGEEQYF
TGCAGCGTTGAAGCCGGACTAGCGGGAGAGGAGCAGTACTTC
>-|TRBJ2-2|-|TRBV9
CASSPTGGPGELFF
TGTGCCAGCAGCCCCACCGGGGGGCCCGGGGAGCTGTTTTTT
>-|TRBJ1-5|-|TRBV30
CAWSGLGQPQHF
TGTGCCTGGAGTGGACTGGGGCAGCCCCAGCATTTT
>-|TRBJ1-2|once|TRBV18
CASSRDSGYGYTF
TGTGCCAGCTCACGGGACTCCGGCTATGGCTACACCTTC
>TRBD1|TRBJ1-1|-|TRBV2
CASSEALGQAVTEAFF
TGTGCCAGCAGTGAAGCGCTGGGACAGGCGGTCACTGAAGCTTTCTTT
>TRBD2|TRBJ2-1|-|TRBV28
CASSLLGLDNEQFF
TGTGCCAGCAGTTTATTGGGACTAGACAATGAGCAGTTCTTC
>-|TRBJ2-5|-|TRBV7-2
CASSLGGTETQYF
TGTGCCAGCAGCTTAGGGGGAACAGAGACCCAGTACTTC
>-|TRBJ2-2|few|TRBV11-1
CASSLASTRPNTGELFF
TGTGCCAGCAGCTTAGCGTCGACACGTCCAAACACCGGGGAGCTGTTTTTT
>-|TRBJ2-1|-|TRBV4-1
CASSMGGFPYNEQFF
TGCGCCAGCAGCATGGGCGGCTTCCCCTACAATGAGCAGTTCTTC
>TRBD1|TRBJ1-5|many|TRBV28
CASSRQGSTQPQHF
TGTGCCAGCAGCCGACAGGGCTCGACTCAGCCCCAGCATTTT
>-|TRBJ1-6|-|TRBV5-1
CASSLGTDSPLHF
TGCGCCAGCAGCTTGGGGACAGACTCACCCCTCCACTTT
>TRBD2|TRBJ2-3|few|TRBV28
CASGGGGGFTQYF
TGTGCCAGCGGGGGGGGTGGCGGGTTTACGCAGTATTTT
>TRBD2|TRBJ2-1|once|TRBV29-1
CSVGLAGNLVGSYNEQFF
TGCAGCGTGGGACTAGCGGGGAATCTGGTGGGGTCCTACAATGAGCAGTTCTTC
>-|TRBJ2-3|-|TRBV7-3
CASSLGTTPADTQYF
TGTGCCAGCAGCTTGGGTACGACCCCGGCAGATACGCAGTATTTT
>-|TRBJ1-2|-|TRBV5-1
CASSFEYRSRDNYGYTF
TGCGCCAGCAGCTTCGAGTACCGATCCCGGGACAACTATGGCTACACCTTC
>-|TRBJ2-3|-|TRBV7-2
CASSRGGSTDTQYF
TGTGCCAGCAGCAGAGGTGGAAGCACAGATACGCAGTATTTT